Presented here are 15 T cell receptor beta chains from one specimen sequenced in a study of T cell responses to AZD1222 COVID-19 vaccine. Produced via immunoSEQ multiplex PCR; TCRdb's table is partial and in-frame only. The sample contains about 140,000 clones, about 90% of which appear only once. The material sequenced was peripheral blood, taken 28 days after the second dose of the MenACWY control vaccine. Receptors originate from an adult who received the MenACWY meningococcal vaccine as a control.

In its sample, this clone was seen once. This chain joins TRBV7-3 and TRBJ2-2; 8 positions match TRBD1. Germline CDR1 is SGHTA and CDR2 is FQGTGA. The CDR3 totals 13 residues. With 8 bases clipped from V and 4 bases from J, the junction kept 3 bases outside the gene matches. The CDR3 nucleotides read TGTGCCAGCCAGGGGGCCGGCACCGGGGAGCTGTTTTTT. As protein: CASQGAGTGELFF.

The rearrangement joins TRBV27 to TRBJ1-1, with TRBD1 matching over 8 bases. The length of the CDR3 is 14 residues. Germline V gene sequence: CDR1 MNHEY, CDR2 SMNVEV (reference sequence). V was pared by 3 bases and J by 6 bases, with 6 bases of the junction left unmatched. CDR3 residues: CASSFVTGVAEAFF. CDR3 nucleotides: TGTGCCAGCAGTTTTGTGACAGGGGTGGCTGAAGCTTTCTTT.

The chain is built from TRBV6-5 and TRBJ1-1; D remains ambiguous. The CDR3 extends over 11 amino acids. The ends were cut back, 7 bases at V and 11 bases at J, with 14 bases in the middle. CDR1 is MNHEY, CDR2 SVGAGI, per germline. The CDR3, as DNA: TGTGCCAGCACCAAGGGAAGGGCCGCTTTCTTT. This codes for CASTKGRAAFF.

This chain connects TRBV21-1 to TRBJ2-7; TRBD2 is the table's D call, not checked against the DNA. TRBV21-1 is recorded as a pseudogene. The CDR3 has 15 amino acids. In DNA form, the CDR3 reads TGTGCCAGCAGCCTAGCTAACCTGGGTTCCTACGAGCAGTACTTC. Its protein is CASSLANLGSYEQYF.

The chain has TRBV14 and TRBJ1-1, with a weak D call TRBD1 (5 bases). The CDR3 runs to 14 residues. V dropped 5 bases and J dropped 0 bases, with 10 bases sitting between them. The V gene's germline CDR1 is SGHDN and CDR2 FVKESK. The CDR3 loop is CASSTTAMNTEAFF. In nucleotides, the CDR3 is TGTGCCAGCAGCACGACAGCCATGAACACTGAAGCTTTCTTT. Full variable domain (missing parts from reference TRBV14 and TRBJ1-1): EAGVTQFPSHSVIEKGQTVTLRCDPISGHDNLYWYRRVMGKEIKFLLHFVKESKQDESGMPNNRFLAERTGGTYSTLKVQPAELEDSGVYFCASSTTAMNTEAFFGQGTRLTVV.

This chain links TRBV20-1 with TRBJ2-5; D unclear. Deletions cut 3 bases from V and 6 bases from J, with 11 bases between. CDR1 is DFQATT, CDR2 SNEGSKA, per germline (reference sequence). The CDR3 spans 12 residues. CDR3 coding DNA: TGCAGTGCTAGTTCACCCGGTCAGACCCAGTACTTC. Translated: CSASSPGQTQYF.

V gene TRBV7-6 combines with J gene TRBJ1-2, with 8 bases fitting TRBD1. Germline V CDR1 and CDR2: SGHVS, FNYEAQ. V lost 5 bases, J lost 4 bases, and 12 bases stayed unmatched. The CDR3 is 16 amino acids. The CDR3 loop is CASSALTGVRAYGYTF. In DNA form, the CDR3 reads TGTGCCAGCAGCGCACTGACAGGGGTGCGGGCCTATGGCTACACCTTC.

J is TRBJ2-7 and V is TRBV9; the match to TRBD1 covers 7 bases. J was trimmed by 1 base and V by 2 bases; bases with no gene match: 3. The CDR3 has 14 residues. Looked up from germline, CDR1 is SGDLS and CDR2 is YYNGEE. The CDR3 spells CASSVRGQSYEQYF. CDR3 bases: TGTGCCAGCAGCGTCCGGGGACAGTCCTACGAGCAGTACTTC.

The chain employs TRBV9 and TRBJ2-1, with 10 bases identical to TRBD2. Germline trimming cut 0 bases from V and 1 base from J; bases unmatched to any gene: 19. Germline V gene sequence: CDR1 SGDLS, CDR2 YYNGEE. The CDR3 length is 22 residues. CDR3 DNA sequence: TGTGCCAGCAGCGTAGGGACCTATCAAGCGGGAGGGGGACCTCGGTCCTACAATGAGCAGTTCTTC. Translated, it gives CASSVGTYQAGGGPRSYNEQFF.

The V call is TRBV7-2, the J call TRBJ1-5; weak D call: TRBD1 (5 bases). The length of the CDR3 is 13 residues. CDR1 SGHTA and CDR2 FQGNSA come from the germline V gene. V was trimmed by 3 bases and J by 5 bases, leaving 8 bases between them. CDR3 sequence: CASSLGVDQPQHF. CDR3 bases: TGTGCCAGCAGCTTGGGGGTGGATCAGCCCCAGCATTTT. Looking up the rest from reference TRBV7-2 and TRBJ1-5 gives the full variable domain: GAGVSQSPSNKVTEKGKDVELRCDPISGHTALYWYRQSLGQGLEFLIYFQGNSAPDKSGLPSDRFSAERTGGSVSTLTIQRTQQEDSAVYLCASSLGVDQPQHFGDGTRLSIL.

V is TRBV20-1 and J is TRBJ2-5; the D is unclear. This CDR3 comprises 11 residues. Germline lookup yields CDR1 DFQATT and CDR2 SNEGSKA (reference sequence). The CDR3 region is CSSLYQETQYF. The CDR3 region has the DNA TGCAGCTCACTGTACCAAGAGACCCAGTACTTC.

CDR3 region: CAISESLGGHYGYTF. CDR3 bases: TGTGCCATCAGTGAGTCGTTAGGGGGCCACTATGGCTACACCTTC. The chain couples TRBV10-3 to TRBJ1-2; 7 bases are shared with TRBD1. CDR3 length: 15 amino acids. After removal of 0 bases from V and 3 bases from J, the junction contained 4 bases not matched to a gene. Germline V gene sequence: CDR1 ENHRY, CDR2 SYGVKD.

This chain joins TRBV27 and TRBJ2-7; TRBD1 matches at 11 bases. J lost 5 bases, V lost 0 bases, and 6 bases had no gene match. Germline V gives CDR1 MNHEY, CDR2 SMNVEV (reference sequence). This CDR3 is 16 amino acids long. The CDR3 region has the DNA TGTGCCAGCAGTTTATCCATCCGGGACAGGGGGGACGAGCAGTACTTC. Its protein product is CASSLSIRDRGDEQYF.

The chain has TRBV11-2 and TRBJ1-1, with D unclear. Germline assignment: CDR1 SGHAT and CDR2 FQNNGV. The CDR3 consists of 13 residues. Trimming pared 3 bases from V and 5 bases from J, leaving 10 bases between. The DNA for the CDR3 is TGTGCCAGCAGCTTGTCCGGGGTTACTGAAGCTTTCTTT. This gives the protein CASSLSGVTEAFF.

This sequence joins TRBV19 and TRBJ2-7, with 9 bases fitting TRBD1. CDR3 length: 15 residues. Unmatched junction bases numbered 11, after V lost 9 bases and J lost 2 bases. Germline V gives CDR1 LNHDA, CDR2 SQIVND (reference sequence). CDR3 DNA sequence: TGTGCCAGCAGGGACAGGGCCACATCAACCTACGAGCAGTACTTC. Amino acid sequence: CASRDRATSTYEQYF.